This TCR beta chain was retrieved from a study of OX40 agonist ivuxolimab in advanced cancers. Whole-study findings and limits: Relative to CD4+, CD8+ T cells held more expanded clones on average.

The CDR3 loop spans 12 amino acids. Trimming took 4 bases from V and 8 from J, leaving 11 bases between them. The V gene's germline CDR1 is SNHLY and CDR2 FYNNEI. This table comes from immunoSEQ multiplex PCR, and its TCRdb copy is limited to in-frame clones, with some not included. The sample consists of roughly 40,000 clones, over 75% of them appearing once. Remarks on this clone: Its antigen is undetermined.

The J gene is TRBJ1-2, the V gene TRBV2; D gene unclear. This clonotype was sampled from an adult with an advanced solid tumor such as melanoma, head and neck, liver or kidney cancer. The source was CD4+ or CD8+ T cells sorted from blood, collected in a trial of the OX40 agonist ivuxolimab. In nucleotides, the CDR3 is TGTGCCAGCAGTGTACGTGTCGGAGGCTACACCTTC. It encodes CASSVRVGGYTF.